The T cell receptor (beta chain) described here comes from a study of metastatic and nonmetastatic thyroid tumors. Study overall: Repertoires of blood and of tissue (tumor or nodule) from malignant and benign thyroid patients were compared.

Every patient underwent thyroid surgery untreated. Findings and limits, study-wide: A significant increase in TCR beta diversity was reportedly seen in malignant thyroid tumors relative to benign nodules, in blood and tumor.

The trim removed 7 bases at V and 1 base at J, leaving 10 bases unmatched. CDR3 length equals 15 residues. Germline lookup yields CDR1 LNHDA and CDR2 SQIVND (reference sequence). This clone occurred many times. The antigen is undetermined. Methods used by the authors: Clinicopathological groups of papillary thyroid cancer showed CDR3 differences that were used to build a distant-metastasis classifier. MiXCR re-clonotyped the PCR reads for TCRdb. These V and J calls originate from TCRdb's pipeline instead of the authors' own analysis. This table has about 32,000 clones, 7.4% appearing once. The chain links TRBV19 to TRBJ2-7, with 7 bases fitting TRBD2. Sequenced input: blood. The origin of this receptor is a female donor with papillary thyroid cancer or a benign thyroid nodule (not recorded which). Some clones in this sample may be carry-over from other donors' samples. The CDR3 spells CASTEGSSGSYEQYF. CDR3 DNA sequence: TGTGCCAGTACCGAGGGGTCTAGCGGATCCTACGAGCAGTACTTC.